Listed here are 24 T cell receptor beta chains from one sample, sequenced in a study of control samples from healthy donors and cancer patients. The repertoire was sequenced with immunoSEQ multiplex PCR; TCRdb's copy has only in-frame clones and lacks some. The sample contains 130,000 to 150,000 clones, roughly 94% of which appear only once. Sequencing was carried out using PBMCs. All receptors come from a man in his 60s with colorectal cancer.

The genes are TRBV7-2 and TRBJ1-1; D perhaps matches TRBD1 (5 bases). This CDR3 is built from 16 residues. CDR1 is SGHTA, CDR2 FQGNSA, per germline. Trimming cost V 6 bases and J 1 base, with 18 bases left between them. DNA for the CDR3: TGTGCCAGCAGTCCACAATGGGGGAGGGAGAACACTGAAGCTTTCTTT. As protein: CASSPQWGRENTEAFF.

J is TRBJ1-4 and V is TRBV3-1 (or the pseudogene TRBV3-2); D not certain. The CDR3 totals 14 residues. The V gene's germline CDR1 is LGHDT and CDR2 YNNKEL (reference sequence). Trimming took 3 bases from V and 4 from J, leaving 9 bases between them. The DNA of the CDR3 is TGTGCCAGCAGCCAGACCGACGGTAATGAAAAACTGTTTTTT. It yields the protein CASSQTDGNEKLFF.

The V gene is TRBV7-9, the J gene TRBJ2-7; 7 bases are shared with TRBD1. Trimming took 5 bases from V and 1 from J; bases not matched to a gene: 5. Looked up from germline, CDR1 is SEHNR and CDR2 is FQNEAQ (reference sequence). The CDR3 loop spans 14 amino acids. Here the CDR3 reads CASSRQGASYEQYF. The CDR3 coding sequence is TGTGCCAGCAGCCGACAGGGCGCTTCCTACGAGCAGTACTTC. Full variable domain (remainder filled in from reference TRBV7-9 and TRBJ2-7): DTGVSQNPRHKITKRGQNVTFRCDPISEHNRLYWYRQTLGQGPEFLTYFQNEAQLEKSRLLSDRFSAERPKGSFSTLEIQRTEQGDSAMYLCASSRQGASYEQYFGPGTRLTVT.

The rearrangement uses TRBV7-2 and TRBJ2-7, with D perhaps TRBD2 (6 bases). The V gene lost 2 bases and the J gene lost 5 bases, with 16 bases spanning the gap. The CDR3 has 15 residues. The V gene's germline CDR1 is SGHTA and CDR2 FQGNSA. The CDR3 loop is CASSLLSASVHEQYF. The CDR3 DNA sequence: TGTGCCAGCAGCTTATTATCGGCTAGCGTCCACGAGCAGTACTTC.

The chain combines TRBV7-9 with TRBJ2-1; 15 positions agree with TRBD2. This CDR3 has 19 amino acids. The germline V gene has CDR1 SEHNR and CDR2 FQNEAQ (reference sequence). Losses at the gene ends were 5 bases for V and 5 bases for J; bases not matched to a gene: 13. The CDR3 here is CASSPKGLAGGTIHNEQFF. The CDR3 DNA is TGTGCCAGCAGCCCGAAGGGACTAGCGGGGGGAACGATCCACAATGAGCAGTTCTTC. The whole variable domain, remainder taken from reference TRBV7-9 and TRBJ2-1, is DTGVSQNPRHKITKRGQNVTFRCDPISEHNRLYWYRQTLGQGPEFLTYFQNEAQLEKSRLLSDRFSAERPKGSFSTLEIQRTEQGDSAMYLCASSPKGLAGGTIHNEQFFGPGTRLTVL.

This chain uses TRBV18 with TRBJ2-5, with 9 bases matching TRBD2. Germline trimming cut 4 bases from V and 2 bases from J; bases unmatched to any gene: 2. This CDR3 has 14 amino acids. From germline, CDR1 is KGHSH and CDR2 LQKENI. The CDR3 region is CASSQGLAQETQYF. In DNA form, the CDR3 reads TGTGCCAGCTCACAGGGACTAGCTCAAGAGACCCAGTACTTC. Looking up the rest from reference TRBV18 and TRBJ2-5 gives the full variable domain: NAGVMQNPRHLVRRRGQEARLRCSPMKGHSHVYWYRQLPEEGLKFMVYLQKENIIDESGMPKERFSAEFPKEGPSILRIQQVVRGDSAAYFCASSQGLAQETQYFGPGTRLLVL.

The chain joins TRBV23-1 to TRBJ2-2; weak D call: TRBD2 (5 bases). TRBV23-1 counts as an open reading frame of uncertain function. Trimming shortened V by 5 bases and J by 5 bases, and 15 bases separated the two germline ends. This CDR3 has 15 amino acids. DNA for the CDR3: TGCGCCAGCAGTTTTACTAGGATATGGACCGGGGAGCTGTTTTTT. Residues: CASSFTRIWTGELFF.

The chain links TRBV11-2 to TRBJ1-3; D call uncertain. CDR1 SGHAT and CDR2 FQNNGV come from the germline V gene. The CDR3 loop spans 14 amino acids. V lost 1 base, J lost 0 bases, and 4 bases lay in between. The CDR3 DNA sequence: TGTGCCAGCAGCTTAGGCAGCTCTGGAAACACCATATATTTT. Protein sequence: CASSLGSSGNTIYF.

The table lists this clone with a count of one. This chain joins TRBV5-4 and TRBJ2-3; possible D gene TRBD2, 6 bases. Germline CDR1 SGHNT, CDR2 YYREEE (reference sequence). Trimming pared 1 base from V and 5 bases from J, leaving 17 bases between. The CDR3 length is 16 residues. CDR3 coding DNA: TGTGCCAGCAGCTTGAAGAAAGGAGGGTCGGTAGATACGCAGTATTTT. Translating gives CASSLKKGGSVDTQYF. The variable domain in full, with the rest retrieved from reference TRBV5-4 and TRBJ2-3, is ETGVTQSPTHLIKTRGQQVTLRCSSQSGHNTVSWYQQALGQGPQFIFQYYREEENGRGNFPPRFSGLQFPNYSSELNVNALELDDSALYLCASSLKKGGSVDTQYFGPGTRLTVL.

V is TRBV19 and J is TRBJ2-5; 8 positions match TRBD2. CDR1 and CDR2 from the germline V gene are LNHDA and SQIVND (reference sequence). V was pared by 3 bases and J by 5 bases, with 8 bases of the junction left unmatched. The CDR3 sequence is 15 residues long. The DNA for the CDR3 is TGTGCCAGTAGTATCTCGGGGGGGGATCACGAGACCCAGTACTTC. It is translated as CASSISGGDHETQYF.

This chain joins TRBV28 and TRBJ2-7, with D perhaps assigned TRBD1 or TRBD2 (6 bases each). CDR1 is MDHEN and CDR2 is SYDVKM in the germline V gene. V was cut by 4 bases and J by 3 bases, with 13 bases left in between. The CDR3 is 14 residues long. CDR3 loop: CASSWGASLYEQYF. The CDR3 DNA follows: TGTGCCAGCAGTTGGGGGGCCTCACTCTACGAGCAGTACTTC.

This clone came up once. This sample also contains other DNA sequences that code for the same CDR3. This chain joins TRBV12-3 or TRBV12-4 and TRBJ1-2; TRBD1 matches at 7 bases. V was pared by 5 bases and J by 0 bases, with 0 bases of the junction left unmatched. This CDR3 has 13 residues. The CDR3 reads CASSQGANYGYTF. The DNA of the CDR3 is TGTGCCAGCAGTCAGGGGGCTAACTATGGCTACACCTTC.

The chain recombines TRBV4-3 with TRBJ2-1, with D perhaps TRBD2 (5 bases). Per the germline V gene, CDR1 is LGHNA and CDR2 is YSLEER. V gave up 0 bases and J gave up 0 bases, with 18 bases separating them. This CDR3 region has 19 residues. CDR3 sequence (DNA): TGCGCCAGCAGCCAAGATCGAGGAGGACTGTTGAGCTCCTACAATGAGCAGTTCTTC. It yields the protein CASSQDRGGLLSSYNEQFF.

V is TRBV19 and J is TRBJ1-3; a weak D match, TRBD1 (5 bases). The CDR3 consists of 17 residues. Trimming removed 2 bases from V and 4 bases from J, with 18 bases in between. Germline V lookup: CDR1 LNHDA, CDR2 SQIVND (reference sequence). CDR3: CASSIRDGLEPGNTIYF. CDR3 nucleotide sequence: TGTGCCAGTAGTATACGGGACGGCCTTGAGCCAGGAAACACCATATATTTT.

This sequence joins TRBV29-1 and TRBJ1-2; D is ambiguous. The CDR3 runs 11 residues. Trimming shortened V by 6 bases and J by 8 bases, and 13 bases separated the two germline ends. The germline CDR1 and CDR2 sequences are SQVTM and ANQGSEA. The CDR3 DNA is TGCAGCGTCACTGGGCTGGGGGGCTACACCTTC. The encoded protein is CSVTGLGGYTF.

The chain joins TRBV11-2 to TRBJ2-2; tentatively, D is TRBD2 (6 bases). This CDR3 region has 16 residues. CDR1 and CDR2 from the germline V gene are SGHAT and FQNNGV. V was clipped by 1 base and J by 7 bases, with 16 bases between them. The CDR3 reads CASSLAPGGGIGELFF. In DNA, the CDR3 is TGTGCCAGCAGCTTAGCCCCGGGTGGGGGGATCGGGGAGCTGTTTTTT.

The chain recombines TRBV19 with TRBJ2-7, with unresolved D. This CDR3 is 13 amino acids long. V was trimmed by 3 bases and J by 0 bases, leaving 6 bases between them. CDR1 and CDR2 from the germline V gene are LNHDA and SQIVND (reference sequence). CDR3 residues: CASSIDASYEQYF. The CDR3 DNA reads TGTGCCAGTAGTATCGACGCCTCCTACGAGCAGTACTTC. The full variable domain, completed using reference TRBV19 and TRBJ2-7, is DGGITQSPKYLFRKEGQNVTLSCEQNLNHDAMYWYRQDPGQGLRLIYYSQIVNDFQKGDIAEGYSVSREKKESFPLTVTSAQKNPTAFYLCASSIDASYEQYFGPGTRLTVT.

The chain is built from TRBV27 and TRBJ2-1; 10 bases fit TRBD2. The length of the CDR3 is 16 residues. Trimming cost V 5 bases and J 7 bases; bases outside gene matches: 11. Germline V gives CDR1 MNHEY, CDR2 SMNVEV (reference sequence). DNA of the CDR3: TGTGCCAGCAGTCCCCAAGCGGGGGGGCCTCGGAATGAGCAGTTCTTC. Amino acid sequence: CASSPQAGGPRNEQFF.

V and J are TRBV19 and TRBJ1-2; D is perhaps TRBD1 (5 bases). This CDR3 comprises 14 residues. CDR1 and CDR2 from the germline V gene are LNHDA and SQIVND (reference sequence). V gave up 7 bases and J gave up 6 bases, with 18 bases separating them. The chain's CDR3 is CASTSVPGRDGYTF. As DNA, the CDR3 is TGTGCCAGTACTTCCGTCCCAGGGCGGGATGGCTACACCTTC.

This rearrangement joins TRBV24-1 to TRBJ2-2; maybe TRBD2 (5 bases). The CDR3 runs 16 residues. Between the trimmed V and J ends, which lost 5 bases and 5 bases, there was a span of 17 bases. Per the germline V gene, CDR1 is KGHDR and CDR2 is SFDVKD. The CDR3 DNA is TGTGCCACCAGTGGTCCTACTTCTCCGGGGACCGGGGAGCTGTTTTTT. Encoded protein: CATSGPTSPGTGELFF.

The V and J genes are TRBV11-2 and TRBJ2-5, with 9 bases fitting TRBD1. The J segment lost 1 base and the V segment lost 6 bases, leaving 6 bases of the junction unmatched. The length of the CDR3 is 15 residues. Germline V lookup: CDR1 SGHAT, CDR2 FQNNGV. This CDR3 reads CASRVDRGIQETQYF. The CDR3 nucleotides read TGTGCCAGCAGAGTTGACAGGGGGATCCAAGAGACCCAGTACTTC. The full variable domain, in which reference TRBV11-2 and TRBJ2-5 provide the parts outside the CDR3, is EAGVAQSPRYKIIEKRQSVAFWCNPISGHATLYWYQQILGQGPKLLIQFQNNGVVDDSQLPKDRFSAERLKGVDSTLKIQPAKLEDSAVYLCASRVDRGIQETQYFGPGTRLLVL.

CDR3 in amino acids: CASSEGGSGANVLTF. The CDR3 nucleotides are TGCGCCAGCAGTGAGGGGGGCTCTGGGGCCAACGTCCTGACTTTC. J is TRBJ2-6 and V is TRBV10-1; D is perhaps TRBD1 or TRBD2 (5 bases each). CDR3 length: 15 amino acids. Trimming removed 2 bases from V and 0 bases from J, with 5 bases in between. Looked up from germline, CDR1 is WNHNN and CDR2 is SYGVQD (reference sequence).

This chain connects TRBV11-2 to TRBJ2-5; TRBD2 matches at 7 bases. Germline V gene data show CDR1 as SGHAT and CDR2 as FQNNGV. The J segment lost 5 bases and the V segment lost 2 bases, leaving 8 bases of the junction unmatched. This CDR3 is 15 amino acids long. The CDR3 reads CASSLTRLAGETQYF. CDR3 DNA: TGTGCCAGCAGCTTAACCCGACTAGCCGGCGAGACCCAGTACTTC.

This chain uses TRBV29-1 with TRBJ2-1, with D possibly matching TRBD2 (6 bases). V was shortened by 7 bases and J by 0 bases, with 28 bases between the two germline ends. The CDR3 contains 19 residues. CDR1 is SQVTM, CDR2 ANQGSEA, per germline. CDR3 sequence: CSAATAGLVQQSSYNEQFF. CDR3 coding DNA: TGCAGCGCTGCGACCGCGGGACTCGTCCAACAGAGCTCCTACAATGAGCAGTTCTTC.